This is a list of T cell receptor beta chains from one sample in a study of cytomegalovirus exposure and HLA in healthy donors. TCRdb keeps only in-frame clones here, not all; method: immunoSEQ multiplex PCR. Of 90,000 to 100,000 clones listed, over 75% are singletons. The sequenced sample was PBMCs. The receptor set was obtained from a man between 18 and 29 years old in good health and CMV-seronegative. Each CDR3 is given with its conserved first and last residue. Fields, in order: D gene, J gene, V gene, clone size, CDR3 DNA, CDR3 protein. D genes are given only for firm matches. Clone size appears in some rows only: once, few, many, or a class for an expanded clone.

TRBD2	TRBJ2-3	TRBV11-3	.	TGTGCCAGCAGCCGAGGGACCGGGACTACCACAGATACGCAGTATTTT	CASSRGTGTTTDTQYF
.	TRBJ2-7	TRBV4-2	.	TGTGCCAGCAGCCAAGATCCCGTCTACGAGCAGTACTTC	CASSQDPVYEQYF
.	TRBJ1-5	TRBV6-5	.	TGTGCCAGCTCCCCGAGGGGGGGGCAGCCCCAGCATTTT	CASSPRGGQPQHF
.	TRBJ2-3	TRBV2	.	TGTGCCAGCAGTGAGGGACTTCTTTATACTAGCACAGATACGCAGTATTTT	CASSEGLLYTSTDTQYF
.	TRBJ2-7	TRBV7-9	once	TGTGCCAGCAGCTCCACCGGGTTATACGAGCAGTACTTC	CASSSTGLYEQYF
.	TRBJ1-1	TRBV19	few	TGTGCCAGCTCCCCCCCGGGAGGTGACACTGAAGCTTTCTTT	CASSPPGGDTEAFF
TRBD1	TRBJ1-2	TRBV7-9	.	TGTGCCAGCAGCTTGGGGACAGGGTCTAACTATGGCTACACCTTC	CASSLGTGSNYGYTF
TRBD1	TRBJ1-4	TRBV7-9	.	TGTGCCAGCAGCTGGACAGGGGGAACTAATGAAAAACTGTTTTTT	CASSWTGGTNEKLFF
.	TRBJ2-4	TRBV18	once	TGTGCCAGCTCAGCCCGCCAAGGGGAAAACATTCAGTACTTC	CASSARQGENIQYF
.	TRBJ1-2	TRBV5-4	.	TGTGCCAGCAGTTCCGACAGGTGGAACTATGGCTACACCTTC	CASSSDRWNYGYTF
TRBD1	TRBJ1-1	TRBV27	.	TGTGCCAGCAGACGGGGACAGGGGGCCTACACTGAAGCTTTCTTT	CASRRGQGAYTEAFF
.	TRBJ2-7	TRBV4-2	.	TGTGCCAGCAGCCAAGATTTGCGGGGACCCTACGAGCAGTACTTC	CASSQDLRGPYEQYF
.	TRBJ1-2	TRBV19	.	TGTGCCAGTAGTGAGGCTCTCGGCTACACCTTC	CASSEALGYTF
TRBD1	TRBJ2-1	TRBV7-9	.	TGTGCCAGCAAGGGGACCATGGGACAGCTTAGCTCCTACAATGAGCAGTTCTTC	CASKGTMGQLSSYNEQFF
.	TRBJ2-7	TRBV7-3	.	TGTGCCAGCAGCGAAAACGGCTACGAGCAGTACTTC	CASSENGYEQYF